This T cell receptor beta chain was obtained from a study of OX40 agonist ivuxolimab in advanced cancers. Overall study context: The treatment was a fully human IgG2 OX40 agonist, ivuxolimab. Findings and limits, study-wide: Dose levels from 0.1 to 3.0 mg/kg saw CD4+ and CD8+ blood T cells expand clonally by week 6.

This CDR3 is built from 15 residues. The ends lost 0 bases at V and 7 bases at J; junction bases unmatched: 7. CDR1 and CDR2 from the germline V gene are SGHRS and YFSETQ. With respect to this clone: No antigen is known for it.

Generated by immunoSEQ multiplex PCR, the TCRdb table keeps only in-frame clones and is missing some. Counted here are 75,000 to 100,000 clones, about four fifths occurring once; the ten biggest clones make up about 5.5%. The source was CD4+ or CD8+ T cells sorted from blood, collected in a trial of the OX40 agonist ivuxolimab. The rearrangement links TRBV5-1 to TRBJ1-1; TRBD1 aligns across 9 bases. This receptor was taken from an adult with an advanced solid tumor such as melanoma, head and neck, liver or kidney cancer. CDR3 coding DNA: TGCGCCAGCAGCTTGGCACCTACAGGGGGCGGTGAAGCTTTCTTT. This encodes CASSLAPTGGGEAFF. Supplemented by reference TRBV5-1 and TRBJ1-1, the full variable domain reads KAGVTQTPRYLIKTRGQQVTLSCSPISGHRSVSWYQQTPGQGLQFLFEYFSETQRNKGNFPGRFSGRQFSNSRSEMNVSTLELGDSALYLCASSLAPTGGGEAFFGQGTRLTVV.